This T cell receptor (beta chain) was found in a study of T-cell reconstitution after alpha-beta-depleted transplantation in children. The CDR3 covers 14 residues. CDR1 is ENHRY, CDR2 SYGVKD, per germline. V dropped 6 bases and J dropped 4 bases, with 16 bases sitting between them. This clonotype was picked up many times. The library targeted TCRbeta and was prepared with unique molecular identifiers. MiXCR, run by TCRdb on the PCR reads, gives a single entry per CDR3 protein. Among roughly 300,000 distinct CDR3 sequences listed, around a tenth were seen once. The source was peripheral blood, collected 180 days after TCRalphabeta/CD19-depleted stem cell transplant. The source of this sequence is a male patient between 2 and 10 years old who had a stem cell transplant for chronic granulomatous disease, so the T cells may come from the graft donor. The V call is TRBV10-3, the J call TRBJ2-7, with D maybe TRBD1 (6 bases). CDR3 sequence (DNA): TGTGCCATCAGAGCCACAGGGTTGGAATACGAGCAGTACTTC. Protein product: CAIRATGLEYEQYF.